The sequence of this T cell receptor (beta chain) was determined in a study of cytomegalovirus exposure and HLA in healthy donors. This clone appeared once. PCR primers comprised 60 Vbeta and 13 Jbeta primers. TCRdb's copy holds only in-frame clones and misses some; the assay was immunoSEQ multiplex PCR. The data contain approximately 110,000 clones, roughly 74% of them seen just once; the ten biggest clones take up about 4.4%. The source is a woman aged 45-59 years in good health and CMV-seropositive. Source material: PBMCs.

The CDR3 loop reads CALRGESTDTQYF. The CDR3 DNA is TGTGCCCTCCGGGGAGAAAGCACAGATACGCAGTATTTT. This chain links TRBV10-3 with TRBJ2-3; a weak D match, TRBD2 (5 bases). Germline V gene sequence: CDR1 ENHRY, CDR2 SYGVKD. Trimming removed 11 bases at V and 0 bases at J, with 12 bases between. The CDR3 has 13 residues.